This record concerns one T cell receptor beta chain sequence. V lost 4 bases, J lost 5 bases, and 2 bases stayed unmatched. This CDR3 has 13 residues. The germline gives CDR1 SGHDT, CDR2 YYEEEE. Repertoires were generated with immunoSEQ multiplex PCR, while TCRdb's copy carries only in-frame clones and drops some. In the table there are more than 60,000 clones, 90% to 95% of which are singletons. The data are from a study of OX40 agonist ivuxolimab in advanced cancers. The specimen was CD4+ or CD8+ T cells sorted from blood, collected in a trial of the OX40 agonist ivuxolimab. This clonotype was obtained from an adult with an advanced solid tumor such as melanoma, head and neck, liver or kidney cancer. The rearrangement uses TRBV5-6 and TRBJ1-1; 10 positions agree with TRBD1. CDR3: CASSPGQGTEAFF. The CDR3 bases are TGTGCCAGCAGCCCGGGACAGGGGACTGAAGCTTTCTTT.